The clone carrying this T cell receptor beta chain was found once. This sample was taken from a study of control samples from healthy donors and cancer patients. The data were produced by immunoSEQ multiplex PCR, yet TCRdb's version contains in-frame clones alone and is incomplete. The table lists around 80,000 clones, 85% to 90% of them singletons. This CDR3 contains 15 residues. After removal of 4 bases from V and 5 bases from J, the junction contained 9 bases not matched to a gene. Germline V gene data show CDR1 as KGHSH and CDR2 as LQKENI. This TCR derives from a man aged 50-60 years in good health. The gene calls are TRBV18 and TRBJ2-7; 9 nucleotides align to TRBD1. The sequenced sample was blood. CDR3 region: CASSLTGTGQNEQYF. In nucleotides, the CDR3 is TGTGCCAGCTCACTCACCGGGACAGGGCAGAACGAGCAGTACTTC.